The T cell receptor (beta chain) under discussion was sequenced for a study of blood T cell repertoires in COVID-19. Assay: immunoSEQ multiplex PCR; the TCRdb copy retains only in-frame clones and omits some. The sample gives about 210,000 clones, 84% of which show up once; roughly a tenth is in the top ten. The germline CDR1 and CDR2 sequences are LNHDA and SQIVND (reference sequence). The V and J ends lost 7 bases and 9 bases, in that order; junction bases with no gene match: 8. The length of the CDR3 is 13 residues. The chain has TRBV19 and TRBJ2-1; 8 bases align to TRBD2. Material: peripheral blood. The sequence came from a woman older than 75 with COVID-19, enrolled during active disease. For the CDR3, the DNA is TGTGCCAGTAAGTTAGCGGGGAGGGCTGAGCAGTTCTTC. Its protein is CASKLAGRAEQFF.